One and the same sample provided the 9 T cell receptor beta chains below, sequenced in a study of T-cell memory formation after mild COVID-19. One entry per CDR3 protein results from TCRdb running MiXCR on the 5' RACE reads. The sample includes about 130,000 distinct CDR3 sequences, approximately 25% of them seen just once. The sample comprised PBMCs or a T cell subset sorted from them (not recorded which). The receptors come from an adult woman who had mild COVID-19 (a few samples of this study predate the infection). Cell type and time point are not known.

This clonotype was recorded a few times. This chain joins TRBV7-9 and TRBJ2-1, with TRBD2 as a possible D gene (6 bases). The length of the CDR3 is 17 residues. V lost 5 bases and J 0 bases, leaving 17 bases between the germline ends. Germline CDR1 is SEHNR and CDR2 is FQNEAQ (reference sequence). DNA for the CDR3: TGTGCCAGCAGCCCCACGCGTAGCGGAGGCTCCTACAATGAGCAGTTCTTC. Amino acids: CASSPTRSGGSYNEQFF.

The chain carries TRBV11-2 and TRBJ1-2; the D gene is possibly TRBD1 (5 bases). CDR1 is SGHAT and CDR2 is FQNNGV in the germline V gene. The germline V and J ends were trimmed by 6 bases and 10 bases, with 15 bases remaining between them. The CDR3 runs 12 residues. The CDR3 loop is CASRQALGDYTF. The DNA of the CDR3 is TGTGCCAGCAGACAGGCCTTAGGTGACTACACCTTC.

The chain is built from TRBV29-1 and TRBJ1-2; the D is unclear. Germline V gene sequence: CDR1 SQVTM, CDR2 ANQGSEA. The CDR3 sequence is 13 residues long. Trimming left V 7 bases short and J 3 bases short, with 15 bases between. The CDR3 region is CSAVGETDYGYTF. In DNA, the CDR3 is TGCAGCGCCGTCGGGGAAACAGACTATGGCTACACCTTC.

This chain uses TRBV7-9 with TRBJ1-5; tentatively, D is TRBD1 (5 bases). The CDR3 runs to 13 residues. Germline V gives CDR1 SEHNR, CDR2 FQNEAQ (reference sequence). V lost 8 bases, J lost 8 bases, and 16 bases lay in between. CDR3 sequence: CASGDAQGKPQHF. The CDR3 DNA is TGTGCCAGCGGGGACGCTCAAGGGAAGCCCCAGCATTTT.

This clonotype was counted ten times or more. The CDR3 DNA reads TGTGCCAGCGGGCGACAGTGGGACGAGCAGTACTTC. This codes for CASGRQWDEQYF. V and J are TRBV12-3 or TRBV12-4 and TRBJ2-7; D perhaps matches TRBD1 (5 bases). The V gene lost 8 bases and the J gene lost 5 bases, with 13 bases spanning the gap. The CDR3 loop spans 12 amino acids.

The DNA of the CDR3 is TGTGCCAGCAGCTTGAACAACGAGCAGTACTTC. Amino acid sequence: CASSLNNEQYF. The chain is built from TRBV7-9 and TRBJ2-7; D uncertain. The CDR3 has 11 residues. V shed 3 bases and J shed 5 bases, with 5 bases lying between them. Germline V gene lookup returns CDR1 SEHNR and CDR2 FQNEAQ (reference sequence). The full variable domain, completed using reference TRBV7-9 and TRBJ2-7, is DTGVSQNPRHKITKRGQNVTFRCDPISEHNRLYWYRQTLGQGPEFLTYFQNEAQLEKSRLLSDRFSAERPKGSFSTLEIQRTEQGDSAMYLCASSLNNEQYFGPGTRLTVT.

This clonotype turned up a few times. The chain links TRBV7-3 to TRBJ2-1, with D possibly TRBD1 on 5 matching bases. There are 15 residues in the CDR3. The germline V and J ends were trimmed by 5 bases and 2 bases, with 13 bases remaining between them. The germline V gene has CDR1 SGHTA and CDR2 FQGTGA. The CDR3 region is CASSLGQYPYNEQFF. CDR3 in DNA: TGTGCCAGCAGCCTCGGACAATACCCCTACAATGAGCAGTTCTTC.

CDR3 region: CASRSLAGGYEQYF. The CDR3 DNA reads as TGTGCCAGCAGATCGCTAGCGGGAGGTTACGAGCAGTACTTC. The V gene is TRBV7-8, the J gene TRBJ2-7; 11 nucleotides align to TRBD2. Trimming at V came to 6 bases and at J to 4 bases, leaving 5 bases not matched to a gene. Germline V CDR1 and CDR2: SGHVS, FQNEAQ. The CDR3 is 14 residues long. Together with reference TRBV7-8 and TRBJ2-7, the CDR3 gives the full variable domain: GAGVSQSPRYKVAKRGQDVALRCDPISGHVSLFWYQQALGQGPEFLTYFQNEAQLDKSGLPSDRFFAERPEGSVSTLKIQRTQQEDSAVYLCASRSLAGGYEQYFGPGTRLTVT.

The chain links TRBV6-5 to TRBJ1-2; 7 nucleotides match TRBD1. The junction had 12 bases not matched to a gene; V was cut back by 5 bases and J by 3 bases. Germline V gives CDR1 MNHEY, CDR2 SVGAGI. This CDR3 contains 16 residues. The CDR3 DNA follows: TGTGCCAGCAGTAACCGGGACAGACACCTGCACTATGGCTACACCTTC. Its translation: CASSNRDRHLHYGYTF.